Listed below are T cell receptor beta chains from one sample, sequenced in a study of blood T cells in healthy people across ages. Each CDR3 protein is one row after TCRdb ran MiXCR on the 5' RACE reads. The sample has around 800,000 distinct CDR3 sequences, more than 25% seen once. The same sample was also used in a study of T cells of mothers and their children.

Sequences were obtained from blood. The receptors shown here come from a boy aged 5-17 years in good health. Both conserved end residues are part of each CDR3. The order of the fields is clone size, J gene, D gene, V gene, CDR3 DNA, CDR3 protein. A D gene is named only where the DNA matches it firmly. Part of the rows lack a size; the others show once, few, many or a class for expanded clones.

size: -; J: TRBJ2-3; D: TRBD2; V: TRBV20-1; DNA: TGCAGTGCTGCGAGATTAGCGGGAGGGACGACCACAGATACGCAGTATTTT; CDR3: CSAARLAGGTTTDTQYF
size: -; J: TRBJ1-4; D: -; V: TRBV9; DNA: TGTGCCAGCAGCGTTTCCCAGGCTAATGAAAAACTGTTTTTT; CDR3: CASSVSQANEKLFF
size: -; J: TRBJ2-3; D: -; V: TRBV12-3/TRBV12-4; DNA: TGTGCCAGCAGTTTCGCCCAGCCAAGGGGCACAGATACGCAGTATTTT; CDR3: CASSFAQPRGTDTQYF
size: -; J: TRBJ2-5; D: TRBD2; V: TRBV10-3; DNA: TGTGCCATCAGTGGTATCGGGGGGGCCGGCCAAGAGACCCAGTACTTC; CDR3: CAISGIGGAGQETQYF
size: few; J: TRBJ1-1; D: -; V: TRBV28; DNA: TGTGCCAGCGGTGGCGGGGGGGTCGGTACTGAAGCTTTCTTT; CDR3: CASGGGGVGTEAFF
size: few; J: TRBJ2-5; D: TRBD1; V: TRBV20-1; DNA: TGCAGTGCTACAAGGACAGGAGGTCGAGAGACCCAGTACTTC; CDR3: CSATRTGGRETQYF
size: -; J: TRBJ1-1; D: -; V: TRBV7-9; DNA: TGTGCCAGCAGCTTAGGATGGGCAGTTGCGACTGAAGCTTTCTTT; CDR3: CASSLGWAVATEAFF
size: once; J: TRBJ2-7; D: TRBD2; V: TRBV7-9; DNA: TGTGCCAGCAGCTTAATCCGACTAGCGGGATCCTACGAGCAGTACTTC; CDR3: CASSLIRLAGSYEQYF
size: many; J: TRBJ1-1; D: -; V: TRBV5-1; DNA: TGCGCCAGCAGCTTGGTGGGGGAGGCTGAAGCTTTCTTT; CDR3: CASSLVGEAEAFF
size: -; J: TRBJ2-3; D: TRBD2; V: TRBV2; DNA: TGTGCCATCCGGAGAGGGACTAACACAGATACGCAGTATTTT; CDR3: CAIRRGTNTDTQYF
size: -; J: TRBJ1-2; D: -; V: TRBV30; DNA: TGTGCCTGGGCCTCCGGACTCTATGGCTACACCTTC; CDR3: CAWASGLYGYTF
size: once; J: TRBJ1-1; D: -; V: TRBV13; DNA: TGTGCCAGCAGCCTGGGGGCGGAGTACACTGAAGCTTTCTTT; CDR3: CASSLGAEYTEAFF
size: -; J: TRBJ1-2; D: -; V: TRBV24-1; DNA: TGTGCCACCAGTGAAGTGTCCCACGGGGGCTACACCTTC; CDR3: CATSEVSHGGYTF
size: -; J: TRBJ1-4; D: -; V: TRBV5-5; DNA: TGTGCCCGCAGTCGGCAGGGTTTCGAAAAACTGTTTTTT; CDR3: CARSRQGFEKLFF
size: once; J: TRBJ2-7; D: TRBD1; V: TRBV20-1; DNA: TGCAGTGCTAGGGGGGGGACAGGGTTCGACGAGCAGTACTTC; CDR3: CSARGGTGFDEQYF
size: -; J: TRBJ1-6; D: -; V: TRBV6-5; DNA: TGTGCCAGCAGGCTACTAGGCTCCTATAATTCACCCCTCCACTTT; CDR3: CASRLLGSYNSPLHF
size: -; J: TRBJ1-6; D: -; V: TRBV2; DNA: TGTGCCAGCAGTGAAGCGTTAGGGGCCCGGTCACCCCTCCACTTT; CDR3: CASSEALGARSPLHF
size: few; J: TRBJ1-2; D: -; V: TRBV5-1; DNA: TGCGCCAGCAGCCCCGACAGTTTAGAGGGCTACACCTTC; CDR3: CASSPDSLEGYTF
size: -; J: TRBJ1-2; D: -; V: TRBV12-3/TRBV12-4; DNA: TGTGCCAGCAGTTTTTCTTGGGGCCTGGGTGGCTACACCTTC; CDR3: CASSFSWGLGGYTF
size: -; J: TRBJ2-6; D: -; V: TRBV29-1; DNA: TGCAGCGTTGTTAGGGACCCCTCCTCTGGGGCCAACGTCCTGACTTTC; CDR3: CSVVRDPSSGANVLTF
size: -; J: TRBJ2-5; D: TRBD2; V: TRBV7-2; DNA: TGTGCCAGCAGCTTAGCACTGCTAGCGGGATTCTCAGGGGCCCAGTACTTC; CDR3: CASSLALLAGFSGAQYF
size: -; J: TRBJ1-1; D: -; V: TRBV20-1; DNA: TGCAGTGCTTGGGGGCTGGTGAACACTGAAGCTTTCTTT; CDR3: CSAWGLVNTEAFF
size: -; J: TRBJ1-1; D: TRBD1; V: TRBV6-4; DNA: TGTGCCAGCAGTCATACCTTCCAGGGGGGTAACACTGAAGCTTTCTTT; CDR3: CASSHTFQGGNTEAFF
size: -; J: TRBJ2-7; D: -; V: TRBV14; DNA: TGTGCCAGCAGCCCCTATTTAGGTACCTACGAGCAGCACTTC; CDR3: CASSPYLGTYEQHF
size: -; J: TRBJ1-2; D: -; V: TRBV4-1; DNA: TGCGCCAGCAGCCAAGATCGGATGGGGCGGATCTATGGCTACACCTTC; CDR3: CASSQDRMGRIYGYTF
size: -; J: TRBJ2-7; D: -; V: TRBV6-5; DNA: TGTGCCAGCAGTTACTCGCCAGGGAGCTCCTGCGAGCAGTACTTC; CDR3: CASSYSPGSSCEQYF
size: -; J: TRBJ2-7; D: -; V: TRBV6-5; DNA: TGTGCCAGCAGTTACTCGAACCCTCGGACCGACTACGAGCAGTACTTC; CDR3: CASSYSNPRTDYEQYF
size: few; J: TRBJ2-3; D: -; V: TRBV7-2; DNA: TGTGCCAGCGGGGGACCAAACACAGATACGCAGTATTTT; CDR3: CASGGPNTDTQYF
size: few; J: TRBJ1-6; D: -; V: TRBV12-3/TRBV12-4; DNA: TGTGCCAGCAGTCGAGACGACGGTTATAATTCACCCCTCCACTTT; CDR3: CASSRDDGYNSPLHF
size: -; J: TRBJ2-5; D: TRBD2; V: TRBV11-1; DNA: TGTGCCAGCAGCTCTAAGACCGCCGGGACTAGCGGGGACGGAGTCCAAGAGACCCAGTACTTC; CDR3: CASSSKTAGTSGDGVQETQYF
size: -; J: TRBJ2-1; D: -; V: TRBV11-2; DNA: TGTGCCAGCATCACTGGGCCCAGGGATGAGCAGTTCTTC; CDR3: CASITGPRDEQFF
size: once; J: TRBJ2-5; D: -; V: TRBV20-1; DNA: TGCAGTGCTAGATGGGACGTAGGACGTGTTCAGACCCAGTACTTC; CDR3: CSARWDVGRVQTQYF
size: -; J: TRBJ2-5; D: -; V: TRBV20-1; DNA: TGCAGTGCTAGAGCAGAGGGGGGGGGATCGGAGACCCAGTACTTC; CDR3: CSARAEGGGSETQYF
size: -; J: TRBJ2-1; D: -; V: TRBV5-1; DNA: TGCGCCAGCTCAAGCCGTCCGCCGAGCTCCTACAATGAGCAGTTCTTC; CDR3: CASSSRPPSSYNEQFF